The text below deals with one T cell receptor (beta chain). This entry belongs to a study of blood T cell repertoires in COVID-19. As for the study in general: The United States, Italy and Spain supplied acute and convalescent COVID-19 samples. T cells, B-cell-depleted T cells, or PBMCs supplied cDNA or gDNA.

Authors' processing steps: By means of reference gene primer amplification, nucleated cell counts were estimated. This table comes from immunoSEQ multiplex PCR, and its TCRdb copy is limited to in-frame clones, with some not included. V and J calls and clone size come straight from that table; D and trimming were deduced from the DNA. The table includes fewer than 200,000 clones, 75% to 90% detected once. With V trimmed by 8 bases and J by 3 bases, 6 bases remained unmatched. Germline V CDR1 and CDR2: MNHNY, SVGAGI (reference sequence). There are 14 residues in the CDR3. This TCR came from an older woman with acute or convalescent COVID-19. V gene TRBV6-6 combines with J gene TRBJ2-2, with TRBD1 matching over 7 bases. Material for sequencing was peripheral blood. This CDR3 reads CASRGGRDTGELFF. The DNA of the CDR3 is TGTGCCAGCCGAGGGGGCCGCGACACCGGGGAGCTGTTTTTT.